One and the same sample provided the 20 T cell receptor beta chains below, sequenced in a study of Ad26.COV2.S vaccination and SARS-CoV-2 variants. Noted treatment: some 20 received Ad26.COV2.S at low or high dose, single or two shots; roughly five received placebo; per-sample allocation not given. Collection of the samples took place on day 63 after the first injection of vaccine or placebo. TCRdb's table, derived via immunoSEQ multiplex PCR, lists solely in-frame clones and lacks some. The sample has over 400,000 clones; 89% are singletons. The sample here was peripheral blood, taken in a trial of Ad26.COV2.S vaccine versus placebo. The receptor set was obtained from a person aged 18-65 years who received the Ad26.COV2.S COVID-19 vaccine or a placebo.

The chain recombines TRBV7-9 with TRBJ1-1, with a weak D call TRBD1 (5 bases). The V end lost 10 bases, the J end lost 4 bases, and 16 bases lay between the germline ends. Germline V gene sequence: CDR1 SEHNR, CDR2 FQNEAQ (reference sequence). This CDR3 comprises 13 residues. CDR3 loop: CATSLGVGTEAFF. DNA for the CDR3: TGTGCCACGAGTTTAGGGGTAGGCACTGAAGCTTTCTTT.

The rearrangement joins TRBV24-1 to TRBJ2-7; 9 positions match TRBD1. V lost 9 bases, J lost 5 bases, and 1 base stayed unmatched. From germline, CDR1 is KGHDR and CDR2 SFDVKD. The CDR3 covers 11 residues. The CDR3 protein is CATGTGHEQYF. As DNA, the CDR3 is TGTGCCACCGGGACAGGGCACGAGCAGTACTTC.

CDR3: CASSQTGAYNEQFF. For the CDR3, the DNA is TGTGCCAGTAGCCAGACAGGTGCCTACAATGAGCAGTTCTTC. The V gene is TRBV19, the J gene TRBJ2-1; D might be TRBD1 (6 bases). Per the germline V gene, CDR1 is LNHDA and CDR2 is SQIVND (reference sequence). There are 14 residues in the CDR3. Trimming stripped 6 bases from V and 2 bases from J, with 11 bases between.

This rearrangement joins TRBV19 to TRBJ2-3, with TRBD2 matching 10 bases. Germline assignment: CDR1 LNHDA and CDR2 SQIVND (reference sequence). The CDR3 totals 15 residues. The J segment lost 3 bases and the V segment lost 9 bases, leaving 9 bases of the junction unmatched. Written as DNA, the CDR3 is TGTGCCAGCCAGGGGCTAGCGGGAGTTACAGATACGCAGTATTTT. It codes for CASQGLAGVTDTQYF.

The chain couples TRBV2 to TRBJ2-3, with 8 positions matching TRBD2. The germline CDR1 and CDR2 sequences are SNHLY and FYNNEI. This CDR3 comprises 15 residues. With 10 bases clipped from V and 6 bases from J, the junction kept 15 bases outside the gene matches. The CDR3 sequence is CATTSGLGGPDTQYF. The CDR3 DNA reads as TGTGCCACCACTTCGGGACTAGGGGGTCCGGATACGCAGTATTTT.

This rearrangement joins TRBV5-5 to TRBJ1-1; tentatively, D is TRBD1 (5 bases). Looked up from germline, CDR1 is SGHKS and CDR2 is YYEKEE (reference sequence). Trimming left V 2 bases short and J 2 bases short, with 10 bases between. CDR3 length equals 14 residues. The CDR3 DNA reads TGTGCCAGCAGCTTCGGAACAGGAAACACTGAAGCTTTCTTT. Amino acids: CASSFGTGNTEAFF.

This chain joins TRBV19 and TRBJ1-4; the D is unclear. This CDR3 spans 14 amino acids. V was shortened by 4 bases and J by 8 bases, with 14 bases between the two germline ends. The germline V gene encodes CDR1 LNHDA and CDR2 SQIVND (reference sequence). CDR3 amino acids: CASSRKGLREKLFF. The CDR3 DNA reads TGTGCCAGTAGTAGAAAGGGTCTACGGGAAAAACTGTTTTTT.

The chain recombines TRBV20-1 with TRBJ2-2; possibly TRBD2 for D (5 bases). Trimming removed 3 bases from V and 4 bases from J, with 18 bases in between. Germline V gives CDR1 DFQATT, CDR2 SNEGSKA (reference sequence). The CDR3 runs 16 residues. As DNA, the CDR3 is TGCAGTGCTAGTCACGGAGCGGCGGTACTCACCGGGGAGCTGTTTTTT. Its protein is CSASHGAAVLTGELFF.

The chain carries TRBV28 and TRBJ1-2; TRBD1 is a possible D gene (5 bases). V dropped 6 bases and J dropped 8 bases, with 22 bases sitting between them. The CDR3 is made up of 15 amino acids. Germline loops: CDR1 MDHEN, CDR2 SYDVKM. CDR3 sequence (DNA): TGTGCCAGCAGCCTCCCCCCCGGGGCGGGGTACGGCTACACCTTC. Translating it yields CASSLPPGAGYGYTF.

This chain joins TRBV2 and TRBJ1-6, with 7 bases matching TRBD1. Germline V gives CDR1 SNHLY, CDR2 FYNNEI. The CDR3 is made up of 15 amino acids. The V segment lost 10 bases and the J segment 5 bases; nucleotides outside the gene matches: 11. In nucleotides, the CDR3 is TGTGCCACCTCGGCACAGGGGATCCATAATTCACCCCTCCACTTT. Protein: CATSAQGIHNSPLHF.

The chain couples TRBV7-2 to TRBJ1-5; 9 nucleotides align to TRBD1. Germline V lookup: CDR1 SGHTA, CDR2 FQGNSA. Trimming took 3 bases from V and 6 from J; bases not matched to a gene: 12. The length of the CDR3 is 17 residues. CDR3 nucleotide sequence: TGTGCCAGCAGCTTTCCCGCGGGGACAGGGAGAGGTCAGCCCCAGCATTTT. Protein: CASSFPAGTGRGQPQHF.

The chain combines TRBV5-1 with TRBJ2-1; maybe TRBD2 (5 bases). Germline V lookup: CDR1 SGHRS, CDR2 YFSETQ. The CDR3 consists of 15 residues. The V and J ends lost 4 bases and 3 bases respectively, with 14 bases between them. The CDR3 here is CASSPAIRGYNEQFF. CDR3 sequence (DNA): TGCGCCAGCAGCCCAGCAATCCGGGGCTACAATGAGCAGTTCTTC.

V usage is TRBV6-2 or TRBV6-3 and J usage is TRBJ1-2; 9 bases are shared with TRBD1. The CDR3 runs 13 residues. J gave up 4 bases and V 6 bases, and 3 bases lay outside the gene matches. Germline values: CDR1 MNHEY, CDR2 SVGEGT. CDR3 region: CASSQGQGYGYTF. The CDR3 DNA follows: TGTGCCAGCAGCCAGGGACAGGGCTATGGCTACACCTTC.

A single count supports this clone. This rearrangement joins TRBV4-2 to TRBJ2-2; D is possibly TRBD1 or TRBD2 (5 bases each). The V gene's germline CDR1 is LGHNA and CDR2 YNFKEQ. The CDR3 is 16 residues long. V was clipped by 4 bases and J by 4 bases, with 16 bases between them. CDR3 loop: CASSLRVGAGTGELFF. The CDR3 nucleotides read TGTGCCAGCAGCCTCCGGGTCGGGGCGGGCACCGGGGAGCTGTTTTTT.

CDR3 nucleotides: TGCGCCAGCAGCCAGGGCGGATCCGGTGATACGCAGTATTTT. This translates into CASSQGGSGDTQYF. The rearrangement joins TRBV4-3 to TRBJ2-3, with D hard to call. This CDR3 contains 14 residues. Per germline, CDR1 LGHNA and CDR2 YSLEER. The germline V and J ends were trimmed by 3 bases and 6 bases, with 13 bases remaining between them.

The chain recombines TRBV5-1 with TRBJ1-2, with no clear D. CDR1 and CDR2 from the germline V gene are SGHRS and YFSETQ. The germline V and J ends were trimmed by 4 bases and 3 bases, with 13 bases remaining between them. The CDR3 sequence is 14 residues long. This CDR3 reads CASSPGRIDYGYTF. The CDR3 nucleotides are TGCGCCAGCAGCCCCGGACGGATAGACTATGGCTACACCTTC.

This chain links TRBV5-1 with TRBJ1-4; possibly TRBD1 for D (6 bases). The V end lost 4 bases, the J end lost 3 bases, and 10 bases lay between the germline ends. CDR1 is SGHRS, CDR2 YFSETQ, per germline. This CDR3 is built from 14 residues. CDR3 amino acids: CASSREGANEKLFF. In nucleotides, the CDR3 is TGCGCCAGCAGCCGGGAGGGGGCTAATGAAAAACTGTTTTTT.

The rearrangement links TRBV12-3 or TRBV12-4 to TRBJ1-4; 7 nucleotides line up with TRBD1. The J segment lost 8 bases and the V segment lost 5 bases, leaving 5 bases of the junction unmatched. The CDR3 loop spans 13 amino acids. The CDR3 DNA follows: TGTGCCAGCAGTCGGGACAGTAGAGAAAAACTGTTTTTT. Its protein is CASSRDSREKLFF.

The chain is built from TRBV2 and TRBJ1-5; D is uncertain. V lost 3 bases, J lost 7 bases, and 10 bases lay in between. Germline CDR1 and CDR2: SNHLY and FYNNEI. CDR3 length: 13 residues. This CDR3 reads CASSEEGIQPQHF. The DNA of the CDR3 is TGTGCCAGCAGTGAGGAGGGAATCCAGCCCCAGCATTTT.

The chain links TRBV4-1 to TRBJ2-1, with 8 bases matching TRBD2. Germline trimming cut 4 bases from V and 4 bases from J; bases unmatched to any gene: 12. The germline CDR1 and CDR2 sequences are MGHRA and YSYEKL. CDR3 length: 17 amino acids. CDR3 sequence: CASSPPRGGFEYNEQFF. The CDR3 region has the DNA TGCGCCAGCAGCCCCCCTCGGGGGGGCTTCGAATACAATGAGCAGTTCTTC.